This T cell receptor (beta chain) was identified in a study of Ad26.COV2.S vaccination and SARS-CoV-2 variants. Only in-frame clones appear in the TCRdb table, and some are missing; sequencing was by immunoSEQ multiplex PCR. The sample has roughly 680,000 clones; around 92% are singletons. The treatment was: roughly 20 received Ad26.COV2.S at low or high dose, single or two shots; 5 received placebo; per-sample allocation not given. Repertoires come from day 63 after the first vaccine or placebo injection. This clonotype was obtained from a person aged 18-65 years who received the Ad26.COV2.S COVID-19 vaccine or a placebo. Sequencing used peripheral blood, obtained in a trial of Ad26.COV2.S vaccine versus placebo.

CDR3 in amino acids: CATSGGREAGANVLTF. The CDR3 DNA follows: TGTGCCACCAGTGGTGGCAGGGAGGCCGGGGCCAACGTCCTGACTTTC. The chain carries TRBV24-1 and TRBJ2-6, with D perhaps matching TRBD2 (6 bases). This CDR3 is 16 amino acids long. Between the trimmed V and J ends, which lost 5 bases and 4 bases, there was a span of 14 bases. Germline CDR1 reads KGHDR; CDR2 reads SFDVKD.